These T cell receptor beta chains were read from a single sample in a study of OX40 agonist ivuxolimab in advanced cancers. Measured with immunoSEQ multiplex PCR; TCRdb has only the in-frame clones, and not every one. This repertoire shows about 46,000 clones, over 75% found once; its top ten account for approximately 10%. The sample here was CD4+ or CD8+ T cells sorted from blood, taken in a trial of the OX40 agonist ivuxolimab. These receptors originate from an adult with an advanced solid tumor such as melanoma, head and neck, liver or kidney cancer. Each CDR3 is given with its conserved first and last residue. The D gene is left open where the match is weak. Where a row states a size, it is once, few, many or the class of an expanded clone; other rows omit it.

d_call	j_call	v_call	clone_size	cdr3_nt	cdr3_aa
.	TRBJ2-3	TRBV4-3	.	TGCGCCAGCAGCCAAGGGAGCAAGAGCACAGATACGCAGTATTTT	CASSQGSKSTDTQYF
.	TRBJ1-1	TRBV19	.	TGTGCCAGTAGCATGGGGTGGAACACTGAAGCTTTCTTT	CASSMGWNTEAFF
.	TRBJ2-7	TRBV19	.	TGTGCCAGTAGTCCCGGACCGGGGGACTACGAGCAGTACTTC	CASSPGPGDYEQYF
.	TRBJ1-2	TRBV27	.	TGTGCCAGCAGTTTATCCGGCTATGGCTACACCTTC	CASSLSGYGYTF
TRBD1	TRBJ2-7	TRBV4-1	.	TGCGCCAGCAGCCTTTCAAGACAGGGTAGCTACGAGCAGTACTTC	CASSLSRQGSYEQYF
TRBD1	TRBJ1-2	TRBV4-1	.	TGCGCCAGCAGCCAGAGGGACAGAGATAACTATGGCTACACCTTC	CASSQRDRDNYGYTF
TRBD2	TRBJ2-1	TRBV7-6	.	TGTGCCAGCAGCTTAGAGGTAGCGGGGCATGAGCAGTTCTTC	CASSLEVAGHEQFF
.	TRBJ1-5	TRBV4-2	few	TGTGCCAGCAGCCAAGATTGGTTTCCGGGGGGTAGTACCAATCAGCCCCAGCATTTT	CASSQDWFPGGSTNQPQHF
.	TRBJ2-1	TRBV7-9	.	TGTGCCAGCAGCTTAGTGGTGGGGGAGTTTGTCAATGAGCAGTTCTTC	CASSLVVGEFVNEQFF
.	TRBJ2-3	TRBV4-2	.	TGTGCCAGCAGCCAAGAGAACAGCGACACAGATACGCAGTATTTT	CASSQENSDTDTQYF
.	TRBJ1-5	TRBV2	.	TGTGCCAGCAGTGAATCGGGGGACAATTATCAGCCCCAGCATTTT	CASSESGDNYQPQHF
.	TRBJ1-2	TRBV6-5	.	TGTGCCAGCAGCTGGGGGGACCGGGACTATGGCTACACCTTC	CASSWGDRDYGYTF
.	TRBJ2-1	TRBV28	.	TGTGCCAGCAGTTCCTCCGGCAATGAGCAGTTCTTC	CASSSSGNEQFF
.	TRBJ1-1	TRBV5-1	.	TGCGCCAGCAGGGACGAAATGAACACTGAAGCTTTCTTT	CASRDEMNTEAFF
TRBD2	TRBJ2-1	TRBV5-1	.	TGCGCCAGCAGCCGGACTAGCGGGAGTTACAATGAGCAGTTCTTC	CASSRTSGSYNEQFF
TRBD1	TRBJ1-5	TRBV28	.	TGTGCCAGCAGTTTTGGGACAGGGGCTATGTGGCCCCAGCATTTT	CASSFGTGAMWPQHF
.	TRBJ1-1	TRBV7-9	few	TGTGCCAGCAGCTTAGCCGATGGGGGGCTGGGAACTGAAGCTTTCTTT	CASSLADGGLGTEAFF
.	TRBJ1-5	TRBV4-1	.	TGCGCCAGCAGCCAAGGAGAGGGATCGGGCAATCAGCCCCAGCATTTT	CASSQGEGSGNQPQHF
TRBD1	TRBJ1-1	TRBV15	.	TGTGCCACCAGCGGACGGACAGGGGGGACCACTGAAGCTTTCTTT	CATSGRTGGTTEAFF
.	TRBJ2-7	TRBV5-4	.	TGTGCCAGCAGCCTAGGTCACGAGCAGTACTTC	CASSLGHEQYF
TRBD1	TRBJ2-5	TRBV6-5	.	TGTGCCAGCAGTTACCACGACAGGGGTCAGACCCAGTACTTC	CASSYHDRGQTQYF
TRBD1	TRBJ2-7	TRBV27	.	TGTGCCAGCAGCCCGGGACAGAACTACGAGCAGTACTTC	CASSPGQNYEQYF
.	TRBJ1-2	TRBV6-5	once	TGTGCCAGCAGATCCGTGGGGTCGGATGGCTACACCTTC	CASRSVGSDGYTF
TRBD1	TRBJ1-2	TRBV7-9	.	TGTGCCAGCAGCTCATTGGAGAGCGGGACAGGCCTATATTGGACCTTC	CASSSLESGTGLYWTF
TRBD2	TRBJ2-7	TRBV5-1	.	TGCGCCAGCAGCTGGCTTAGCGGGGGGGCCGCTTACGAGCAGTACTTC	CASSWLSGGAAYEQYF
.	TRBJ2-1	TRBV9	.	TGTGCCAGCAGCCTCAACGGGACTCGTCCCAATGAGCAGTTCTTC	CASSLNGTRPNEQFF
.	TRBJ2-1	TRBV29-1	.	TGCAGCGTTGAAGGAAACAGGGCTTACAATGAGCAGTTCTTC	CSVEGNRAYNEQFF